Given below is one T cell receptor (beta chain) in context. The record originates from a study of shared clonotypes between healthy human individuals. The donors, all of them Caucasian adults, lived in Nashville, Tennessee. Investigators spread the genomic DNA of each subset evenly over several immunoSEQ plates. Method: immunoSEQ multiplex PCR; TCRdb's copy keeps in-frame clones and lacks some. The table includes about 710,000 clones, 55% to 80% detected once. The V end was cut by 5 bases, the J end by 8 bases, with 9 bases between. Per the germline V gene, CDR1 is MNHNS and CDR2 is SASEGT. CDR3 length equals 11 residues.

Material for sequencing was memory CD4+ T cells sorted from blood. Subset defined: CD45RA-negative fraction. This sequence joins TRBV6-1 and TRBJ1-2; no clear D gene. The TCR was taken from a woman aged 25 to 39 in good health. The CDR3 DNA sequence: TGTGCCAGCAGTAGTACGTTCGGCTACACCTTC. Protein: CASSSTFGYTF.